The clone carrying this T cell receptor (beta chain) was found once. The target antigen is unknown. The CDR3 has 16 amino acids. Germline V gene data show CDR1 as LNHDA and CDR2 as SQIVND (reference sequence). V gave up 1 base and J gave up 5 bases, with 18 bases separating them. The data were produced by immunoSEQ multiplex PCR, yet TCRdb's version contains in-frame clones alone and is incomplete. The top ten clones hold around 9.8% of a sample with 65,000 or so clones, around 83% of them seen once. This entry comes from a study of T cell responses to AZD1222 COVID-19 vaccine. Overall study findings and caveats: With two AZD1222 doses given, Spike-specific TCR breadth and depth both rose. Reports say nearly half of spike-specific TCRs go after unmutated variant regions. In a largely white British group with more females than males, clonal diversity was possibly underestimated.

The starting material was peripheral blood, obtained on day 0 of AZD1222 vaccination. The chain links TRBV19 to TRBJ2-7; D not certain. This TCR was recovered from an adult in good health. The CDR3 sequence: CASSIAGGTPVNEQYF. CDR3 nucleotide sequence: TGTGCCAGTAGTATAGCCGGCGGAACCCCCGTAAACGAGCAGTACTTC. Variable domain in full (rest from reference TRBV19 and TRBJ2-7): DGGITQSPKYLFRKEGQNVTLSCEQNLNHDAMYWYRQDPGQGLRLIYYSQIVNDFQKGDIAEGYSVSREKKESFPLTVTSAQKNPTAFYLCASSIAGGTPVNEQYFGPGTRLTVT.